This T cell receptor beta chain was documented in a study of T cells after yellow fever vaccination. Study-level information: It was SMART-Seq v4 Ultra Low Input that prepared the fractions with low cell numbers.

This clonotype has a handful of counts. Its specificity is unknown. Regarding the study as a whole: Subsequent booster samples again held most clones from primary vaccination (under 98% CD4, approximately 86% CD8). Contamination by abundant bulk-population clonotypes could be present in FACS-sorted repertoires. The secondary response peaked faster, at day 5 versus 15, but was weaker.

Germline V gives CDR1 ENHRY, CDR2 SYGVKD. This CDR3 comprises 12 residues. Trimming took off 3 bases at V and 10 bases at J, with 12 bases between the two ends. TCRdb re-derived calls from the 5' RACE reads in MiXCR, one entry per CDR3 protein. The sample records approximately 300,000 distinct CDR3 sequences, approximately 11% being singletons. The sample consisted of CD4+ T cells sorted from PBMCs, taken 45 days after the yellow fever booster vaccination. This rearrangement joins TRBV10-3 to TRBJ1-2; D not resolved. The TCR comes from a man between 18 and 35 years old who received the YFV17D yellow fever vaccine. The CDR3 sequence: CAISDGGFAYTF. In nucleotides, the CDR3 is TGTGCCATCAGTGATGGAGGTTTTGCCTACACCTTC.